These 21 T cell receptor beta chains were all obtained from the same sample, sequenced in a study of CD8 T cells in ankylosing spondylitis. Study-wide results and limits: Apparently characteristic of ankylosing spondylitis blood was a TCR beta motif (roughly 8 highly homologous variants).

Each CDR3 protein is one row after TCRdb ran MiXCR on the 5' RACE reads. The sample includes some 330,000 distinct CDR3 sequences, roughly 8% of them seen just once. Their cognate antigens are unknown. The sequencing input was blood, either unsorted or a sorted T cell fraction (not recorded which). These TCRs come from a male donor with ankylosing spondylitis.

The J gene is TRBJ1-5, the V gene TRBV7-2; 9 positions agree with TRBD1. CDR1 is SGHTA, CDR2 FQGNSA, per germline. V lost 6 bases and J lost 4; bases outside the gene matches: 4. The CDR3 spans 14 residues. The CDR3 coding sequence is TGTGCCAGCAGGTTCGGGACAGGGAATCAGCCCCAGCATTTT. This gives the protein CASRFGTGNQPQHF. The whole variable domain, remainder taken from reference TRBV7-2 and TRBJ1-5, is GAGVSQSPSNKVTEKGKDVELRCDPISGHTALYWYRQSLGQGLEFLIYFQGNSAPDKSGLPSDRFSAERTGGSVSTLTIQRTQQEDSAVYLCASRFGTGNQPQHFGDGTRLSIL.

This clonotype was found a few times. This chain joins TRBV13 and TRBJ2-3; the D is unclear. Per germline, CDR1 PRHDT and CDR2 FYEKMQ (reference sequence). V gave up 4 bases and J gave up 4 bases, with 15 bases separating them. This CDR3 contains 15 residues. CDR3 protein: CASSSVSRYPDTQYF. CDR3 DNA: TGTGCCAGCAGCTCTGTGTCCCGTTACCCAGATACGCAGTATTTT.

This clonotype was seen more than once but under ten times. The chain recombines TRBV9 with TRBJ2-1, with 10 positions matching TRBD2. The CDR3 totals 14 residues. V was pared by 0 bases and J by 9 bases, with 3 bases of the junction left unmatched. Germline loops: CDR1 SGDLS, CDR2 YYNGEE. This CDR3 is CASSVVSGRGEQFF. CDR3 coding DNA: TGTGCCAGCAGCGTAGTCAGCGGGAGGGGTGAGCAGTTCTTC.

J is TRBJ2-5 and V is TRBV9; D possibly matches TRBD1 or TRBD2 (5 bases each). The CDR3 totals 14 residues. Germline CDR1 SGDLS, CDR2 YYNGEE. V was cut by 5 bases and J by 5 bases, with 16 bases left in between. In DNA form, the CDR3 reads TGTGCCAGCAGTGGGGGACCTTCGGAGGAGACCCAGTACTTC. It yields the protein CASSGGPSEETQYF.

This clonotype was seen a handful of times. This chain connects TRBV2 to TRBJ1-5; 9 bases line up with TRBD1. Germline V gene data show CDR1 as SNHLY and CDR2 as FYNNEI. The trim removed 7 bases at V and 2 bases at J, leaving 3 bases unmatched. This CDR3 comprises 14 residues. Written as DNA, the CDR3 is TGTGCCAGCATCCGGGACAGGGGCAATCAGCCCCAGCATTTT. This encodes CASIRDRGNQPQHF.

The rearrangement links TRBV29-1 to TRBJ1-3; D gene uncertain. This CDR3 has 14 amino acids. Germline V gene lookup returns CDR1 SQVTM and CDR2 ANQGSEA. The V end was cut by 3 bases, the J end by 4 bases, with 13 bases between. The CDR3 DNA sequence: TGCAGCGTTGATGATCGGCTCGACGGAAACACCATATATTTT. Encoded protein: CSVDDRLDGNTIYF.

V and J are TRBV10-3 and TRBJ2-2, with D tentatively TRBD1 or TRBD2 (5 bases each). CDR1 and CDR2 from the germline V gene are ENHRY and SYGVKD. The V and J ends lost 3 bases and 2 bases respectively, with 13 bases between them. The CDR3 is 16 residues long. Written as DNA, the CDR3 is TGTGCCATCAGTGAACAAGGGACGTCTAACACCGGGGAGCTGTTTTTT. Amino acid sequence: CAISEQGTSNTGELFF.

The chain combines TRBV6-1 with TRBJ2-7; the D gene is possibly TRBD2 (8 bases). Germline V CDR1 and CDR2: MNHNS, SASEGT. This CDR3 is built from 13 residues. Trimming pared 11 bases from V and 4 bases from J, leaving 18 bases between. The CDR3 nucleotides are TGTGCCTCCCGGGGGGGACAGATATACGAGCAGTACTTC. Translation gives CASRGGQIYEQYF.

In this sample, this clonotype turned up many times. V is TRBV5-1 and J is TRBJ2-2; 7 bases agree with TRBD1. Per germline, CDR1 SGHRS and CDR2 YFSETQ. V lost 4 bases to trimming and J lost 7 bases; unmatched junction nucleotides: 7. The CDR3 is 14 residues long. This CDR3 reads CASSPGTAVGELFF. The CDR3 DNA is TGCGCCAGCAGCCCCGGGACAGCAGTCGGGGAGCTGTTTTTT.

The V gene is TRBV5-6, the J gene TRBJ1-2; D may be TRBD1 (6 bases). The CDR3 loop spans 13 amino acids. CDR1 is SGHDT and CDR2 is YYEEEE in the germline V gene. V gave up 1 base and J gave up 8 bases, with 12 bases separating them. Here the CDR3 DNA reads TGTGCCAGCAGCTTGCGGGACAATAGAGGCTACACCTTC. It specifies CASSLRDNRGYTF.

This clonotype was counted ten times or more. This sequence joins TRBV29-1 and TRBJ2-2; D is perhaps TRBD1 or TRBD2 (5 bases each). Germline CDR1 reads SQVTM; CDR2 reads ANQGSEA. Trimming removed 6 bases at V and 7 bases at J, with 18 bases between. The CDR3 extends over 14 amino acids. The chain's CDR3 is CSVSSGAEGGELFF. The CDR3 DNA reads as TGCAGCGTCTCCTCCGGGGCAGAGGGCGGGGAGCTGTTTTTT.

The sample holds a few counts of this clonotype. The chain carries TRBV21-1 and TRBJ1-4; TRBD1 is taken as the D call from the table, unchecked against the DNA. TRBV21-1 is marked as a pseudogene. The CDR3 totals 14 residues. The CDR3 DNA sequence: TGTGCCAGCAGCAATAGGGGGGAGAATGAAAAACTGTTTTTT. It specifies CASSNRGENEKLFF.

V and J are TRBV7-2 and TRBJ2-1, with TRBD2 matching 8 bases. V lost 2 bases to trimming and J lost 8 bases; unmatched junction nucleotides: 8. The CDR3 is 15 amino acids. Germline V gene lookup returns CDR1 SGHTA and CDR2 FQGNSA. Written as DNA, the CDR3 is TGTGCCAGCAGCTTAATTGGGGGGACTAGGTATGAGCAGTTCTTC. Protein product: CASSLIGGTRYEQFF.

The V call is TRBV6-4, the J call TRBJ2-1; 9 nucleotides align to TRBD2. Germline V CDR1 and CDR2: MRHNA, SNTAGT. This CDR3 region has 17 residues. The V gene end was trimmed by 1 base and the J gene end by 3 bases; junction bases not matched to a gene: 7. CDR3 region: CASSDLRLAVNYNEQFF. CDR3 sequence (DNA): TGTGCCAGCAGTGACTTAAGACTAGCGGTGAACTACAATGAGCAGTTCTTC.

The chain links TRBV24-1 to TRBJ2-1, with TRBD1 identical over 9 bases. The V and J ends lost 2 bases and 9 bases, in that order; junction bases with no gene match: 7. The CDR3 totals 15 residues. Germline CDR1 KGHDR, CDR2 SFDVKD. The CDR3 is CATSDSWTGVGEQFF. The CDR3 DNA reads TGTGCCACCAGTGATTCCTGGACAGGGGTGGGTGAGCAGTTCTTC.

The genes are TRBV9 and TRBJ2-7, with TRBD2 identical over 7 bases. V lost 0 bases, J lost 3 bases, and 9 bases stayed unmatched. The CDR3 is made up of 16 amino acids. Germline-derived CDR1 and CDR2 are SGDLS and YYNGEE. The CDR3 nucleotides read TGTGCCAGCAGCGTAGGCGGGAGTTTTTCGGGCTACGAGCAGTACTTC. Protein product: CASSVGGSFSGYEQYF.

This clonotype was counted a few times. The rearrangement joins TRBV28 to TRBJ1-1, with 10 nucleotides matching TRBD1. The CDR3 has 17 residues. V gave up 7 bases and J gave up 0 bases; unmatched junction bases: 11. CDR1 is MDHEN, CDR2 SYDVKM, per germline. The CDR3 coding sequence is TGTGCCAGCATCGTCAGGGGACAGGGGTTAATGAACACTGAAGCTTTCTTT. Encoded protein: CASIVRGQGLMNTEAFF.

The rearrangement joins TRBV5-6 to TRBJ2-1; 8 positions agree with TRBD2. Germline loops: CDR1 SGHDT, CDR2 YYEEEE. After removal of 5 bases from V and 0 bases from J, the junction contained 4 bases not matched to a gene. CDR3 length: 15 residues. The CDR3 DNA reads TGTGCCAGCAGGAGGGGGACTAGCTCCTACAATGAGCAGTTCTTC. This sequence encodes CASRRGTSSYNEQFF.

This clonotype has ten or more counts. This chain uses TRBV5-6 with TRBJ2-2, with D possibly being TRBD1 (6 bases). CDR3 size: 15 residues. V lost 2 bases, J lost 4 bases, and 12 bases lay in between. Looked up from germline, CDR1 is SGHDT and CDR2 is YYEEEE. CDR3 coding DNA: TGTGCCAGCAGCTTAGGACAGTTTGCCACCGGGGAGCTGTTTTTT. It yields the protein CASSLGQFATGELFF.

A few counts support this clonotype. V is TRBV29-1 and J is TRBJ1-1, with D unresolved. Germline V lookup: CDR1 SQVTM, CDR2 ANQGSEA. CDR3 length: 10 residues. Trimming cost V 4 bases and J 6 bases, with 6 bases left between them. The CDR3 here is CSVAFPEAFF. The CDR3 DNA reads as TGCAGCGTTGCTTTCCCTGAAGCTTTCTTT.

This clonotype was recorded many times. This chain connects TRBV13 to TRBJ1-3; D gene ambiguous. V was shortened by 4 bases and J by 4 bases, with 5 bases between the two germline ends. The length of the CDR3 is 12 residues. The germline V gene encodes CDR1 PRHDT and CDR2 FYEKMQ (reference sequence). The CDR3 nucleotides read TGTGCCAGCAGCTCCCGCGGAAACACCATATATTTT. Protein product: CASSSRGNTIYF.